This is a list of T cell receptor beta chains from one sample in a study of cytomegalovirus exposure and HLA in healthy donors. Profiling relied on immunoSEQ multiplex PCR, and the TCRdb table lists in-frame clones only, not all of them. The sample holds approximately 180,000 clones, 78% seen once. The sequenced sample consisted of PBMCs. The origin of the receptors is a woman between 45 and 60 years old in good health and CMV-seropositive. CDR3s include the opening cysteine and the closing phenylalanine or tryptophan. The D gene is left open where the match is weak. Not all rows give a size; the values are once, few, many and, for expanded clones, a class.

D gene: .; clone size: .; CDR3 length: 13; V gene: TRBV29-1; J gene: TRBJ2-2; CDR3 DNA: TGCAGCGTCACAGTGACCCGCACCGGGGAGCTGTTTTTT; CDR3 protein: CSVTVTRTGELFF
D gene: TRBD2; clone size: .; CDR3 length: 15; V gene: TRBV6-4; J gene: TRBJ2-3; CDR3 DNA: TGTGCCAGCAGCCCACTAGCGGGGGTCACAGATACGCAGTATTTT; CDR3 protein: CASSPLAGVTDTQYF
D gene: TRBD1; clone size: .; CDR3 length: 15; V gene: TRBV9; J gene: TRBJ1-2; CDR3 DNA: TGTGCCAGCAGCGCCGGGACAGGCCCAAACTATGGCTACACCTTC; CDR3 protein: CASSAGTGPNYGYTF
D gene: TRBD2; clone size: .; CDR3 length: 18; V gene: TRBV9; J gene: TRBJ2-3; CDR3 DNA: TGTGCCAGCAGCGTAGGGCTAGCGGGGGGCCCTTTCACAGATACGCAGTATTTT; CDR3 protein: CASSVGLAGGPFTDTQYF
D gene: TRBD1; clone size: .; CDR3 length: 13; V gene: TRBV2; J gene: TRBJ1-2; CDR3 DNA: TGTGCCAGCATCCTGACAGGGAAATATGGCTACACCTTC; CDR3 protein: CASILTGKYGYTF
D gene: TRBD1; clone size: .; CDR3 length: 14; V gene: TRBV6-6; J gene: TRBJ1-5; CDR3 DNA: TGTGCCAGCAGTTACGGGACAGGGGCTCAGCCCCAGCATTTT; CDR3 protein: CASSYGTGAQPQHF
D gene: TRBD1; clone size: .; CDR3 length: 14; V gene: TRBV5-1; J gene: TRBJ2-5; CDR3 DNA: TGCGCCAGCACCAGACAGGGGGCAGAAGAGACCCAGTACTTC; CDR3 protein: CASTRQGAEETQYF
D gene: TRBD1; clone size: .; CDR3 length: 13; V gene: TRBV30; J gene: TRBJ1-5; CDR3 DNA: TGTGCCTGGGGGGGACAGGGCAATCAGCCCCAGCATTTT; CDR3 protein: CAWGGQGNQPQHF
D gene: .; clone size: .; CDR3 length: 16; V gene: TRBV27; J gene: TRBJ2-6; CDR3 DNA: TGTGCCAGCAGTTTAAACCAGTTCTCTGGGGCCAACGTCCTGACTTTC; CDR3 protein: CASSLNQFSGANVLTF
D gene: TRBD2; clone size: few; CDR3 length: 17; V gene: TRBV9; J gene: TRBJ2-2; CDR3 DNA: TGTGCCAGCAGCCCAACCAGCGGGGGCCAGAACACCGGGGAGCTGTTTTTT; CDR3 protein: CASSPTSGGQNTGELFF
D gene: TRBD2; clone size: .; CDR3 length: 14; V gene: TRBV5-6; J gene: TRBJ2-1; CDR3 DNA: TGTGCCAGCAGCTGGACTAGTTCCCCCAATGAGCAGTTCTTC; CDR3 protein: CASSWTSSPNEQFF
D gene: .; clone size: .; CDR3 length: 12; V gene: TRBV18; J gene: TRBJ1-2; CDR3 DNA: TGTGCCAGCTCAAAACGGGACTATGGCTACACCTTC; CDR3 protein: CASSKRDYGYTF
D gene: TRBD2; clone size: .; CDR3 length: 17; V gene: TRBV5-1; J gene: TRBJ2-5; CDR3 DNA: TGCGCCAGCAGCCCCAGCTCTCTAGCGGGGAGGCAAGAGACCCAGTACTTC; CDR3 protein: CASSPSSLAGRQETQYF
D gene: .; clone size: .; CDR3 length: 14; V gene: TRBV2; J gene: TRBJ1-6; CDR3 DNA: TGTGCCAGCAGTGTCCAGGGAGGGGAATCACCCCTCCACTTT; CDR3 protein: CASSVQGGESPLHF
D gene: .; clone size: .; CDR3 length: 14; V gene: TRBV5-1; J gene: TRBJ2-1; CDR3 DNA: TGCGCCAGCCGGTTCGGAACAGCCTACAATGAGCAGTTCTTC; CDR3 protein: CASRFGTAYNEQFF
D gene: .; clone size: .; CDR3 length: 13; V gene: TRBV15; J gene: TRBJ1-5; CDR3 DNA: TGTGCCACAGCCACAGGGTCCAATCAGCCCCAGCATTTT; CDR3 protein: CATATGSNQPQHF
D gene: TRBD2; clone size: few; CDR3 length: 16; V gene: TRBV9; J gene: TRBJ2-3; CDR3 DNA: TGTGCCAGCAGACCTACTAGCGGGGGGGCCGGAGATACGCAGTATTTT; CDR3 protein: CASRPTSGGAGDTQYF
D gene: TRBD1; clone size: .; CDR3 length: 15; V gene: TRBV11-2; J gene: TRBJ2-5; CDR3 DNA: TGTGCCAGCAGCTCACAACAGGGGGCAAATGAGCGAAAGTACTTC; CDR3 protein: CASSSQQGANERKYF
D gene: TRBD1; clone size: .; CDR3 length: 14; V gene: TRBV5-1; J gene: TRBJ1-2; CDR3 DNA: TGCGCCAGCAAACCGGGACAGGGCCGGTATGGCTACACCTTC; CDR3 protein: CASKPGQGRYGYTF
D gene: TRBD1; clone size: .; CDR3 length: 14; V gene: TRBV7-7; J gene: TRBJ2-5; CDR3 DNA: TGTGCCAGCAGCGTCGACAGGGGAATAGAGACCCAGTACTTC; CDR3 protein: CASSVDRGIETQYF
D gene: TRBD2; clone size: .; CDR3 length: 15; V gene: TRBV9; J gene: TRBJ2-1; CDR3 DNA: TGTGCCAGCACCAAGGGAGGGGTAGCCTACAATGAGCAGTTCTTC; CDR3 protein: CASTKGGVAYNEQFF
D gene: TRBD1; clone size: .; CDR3 length: 16; V gene: TRBV5-1; J gene: TRBJ1-5; CDR3 DNA: TGCGCCAGCAGTTCCGGGACAGGGGGCGCGAATCAGCCCCAGCATTTT; CDR3 protein: CASSSGTGGANQPQHF
D gene: TRBD1; clone size: .; CDR3 length: 14; V gene: TRBV2; J gene: TRBJ2-4; CDR3 DNA: TGTGCCAGCAGTTCTGACAGGGGGCTGAACATTCAGTACTTC; CDR3 protein: CASSSDRGLNIQYF
D gene: TRBD2; clone size: .; CDR3 length: 14; V gene: TRBV11-3; J gene: TRBJ2-1; CDR3 DNA: TGTGCCAGCAGCTTAGTGCGGGGGGGCCCCCCACAGTTCTTC; CDR3 protein: CASSLVRGGPPQFF
D gene: TRBD1; clone size: .; CDR3 length: 16; V gene: TRBV5-1; J gene: TRBJ2-2; CDR3 DNA: TGCGCCAGCTCCCCCGGGACAGGGGGTGTTAACGGGGAGCTGTTTTTT; CDR3 protein: CASSPGTGGVNGELFF
D gene: TRBD2; clone size: .; CDR3 length: 15; V gene: TRBV28; J gene: TRBJ2-5; CDR3 DNA: TGTGCCAGCAGCTCCCTGGGGGGGGAGGGTGAGACCCAGTACTTC; CDR3 protein: CASSSLGGEGETQYF
D gene: .; clone size: .; CDR3 length: 13; V gene: TRBV30; J gene: TRBJ2-7; CDR3 DNA: TGTGCCTGGAGAAAGCATCTCTACGACGAGCAGTACTTC; CDR3 protein: CAWRKHLYDEQYF
D gene: TRBD2; clone size: .; CDR3 length: 15; V gene: TRBV6-1; J gene: TRBJ2-7; CDR3 DNA: TGTGCCAGCAGTGAAGGCGCTAGCGGGGGTTACGAGCAGTACTTC; CDR3 protein: CASSEGASGGYEQYF
D gene: TRBD1; clone size: .; CDR3 length: 15; V gene: TRBV7-3; J gene: TRBJ2-1; CDR3 DNA: TGTGCCAGCAGCTTGGGACAGACGCCTTACAATGAGCAGTTCTTC; CDR3 protein: CASSLGQTPYNEQFF
D gene: .; clone size: .; CDR3 length: 12; V gene: TRBV29-1; J gene: TRBJ2-7; CDR3 DNA: TGCAGCGTTGTTGAGCGAACCTACGAGCAGTACTTC; CDR3 protein: CSVVERTYEQYF
D gene: TRBD2; clone size: .; CDR3 length: 15; V gene: TRBV6-4; J gene: TRBJ2-3; CDR3 DNA: TGTGCCAGCAGTGGTAGCGGGGGTGGAACAGATACGCAGTATTTT; CDR3 protein: CASSGSGGGTDTQYF
D gene: TRBD2; clone size: few; CDR3 length: 16; V gene: TRBV2; J gene: TRBJ2-1; CDR3 DNA: TGTGCCAGCAGATCGGGCTCTAGCGGGGGGGCGGATGAGCAGTTCTTC; CDR3 protein: CASRSGSSGGADEQFF
D gene: TRBD1; clone size: .; CDR3 length: 16; V gene: TRBV19; J gene: TRBJ1-2; CDR3 DNA: TGTGCCAGTAGTCCTCCCCCGGACAGGGCTAACTATGGCTACACCTTC; CDR3 protein: CASSPPPDRANYGYTF
D gene: TRBD2; clone size: .; CDR3 length: 16; V gene: TRBV2; J gene: TRBJ2-1; CDR3 DNA: TGTGCCAGCAGTGATTTCGGACTAGCGGGGACCAATGAGCAGTTCTTC; CDR3 protein: CASSDFGLAGTNEQFF
D gene: .; clone size: .; CDR3 length: 15; V gene: TRBV5-1; J gene: TRBJ1-2; CDR3 DNA: TGCGCCAGCACCACGGCCGGGGGTGGCGACTATGGCTACACCTTC; CDR3 protein: CASTTAGGGDYGYTF
D gene: .; clone size: .; CDR3 length: 15; V gene: TRBV30; J gene: TRBJ2-5; CDR3 DNA: TGTGCCTGGAGTGTAAGAAGGGACATCGTCTGGACCCAGTACTTC; CDR3 protein: CAWSVRRDIVWTQYF
D gene: TRBD1; clone size: .; CDR3 length: 15; V gene: TRBV2; J gene: TRBJ2-3; CDR3 DNA: TGTGCCAGCAGTGTCACACAGGGGAACACAGATACGCAGTATTTT; CDR3 protein: CASSVTQGNTDTQYF
D gene: TRBD1; clone size: .; CDR3 length: 13; V gene: TRBV30; J gene: TRBJ1-1; CDR3 DNA: TGTGCCTGGAGTGCCGGGACAGGGGATGAAGCTTTCTTT; CDR3 protein: CAWSAGTGDEAFF
D gene: .; clone size: .; CDR3 length: 13; V gene: TRBV6-4; J gene: TRBJ2-3; CDR3 DNA: TGTGCCAGCAGTGAACAGGGAACAGATACGCAGTATTTT; CDR3 protein: CASSEQGTDTQYF
D gene: .; clone size: .; CDR3 length: 13; V gene: TRBV5-4; J gene: TRBJ2-7; CDR3 DNA: TGTGCCAGCAGCTTTTGGGCAGGGGAGGAGCAGTACTTC; CDR3 protein: CASSFWAGEEQYF
D gene: TRBD2; clone size: once; CDR3 length: 14; V gene: TRBV30; J gene: TRBJ2-2; CDR3 DNA: TGTGCCTGGAGGTCGGGGGGAGCCACCGGGGAGCTGTTTTTT; CDR3 protein: CAWRSGGATGELFF
D gene: TRBD1; clone size: .; CDR3 length: 16; V gene: TRBV27; J gene: TRBJ2-7; CDR3 DNA: TGTGCCAGCAGTTTAGCAGGGGGCGGCCGGGGTGGAGAGCAGTACTTC; CDR3 protein: CASSLAGGGRGGEQYF
D gene: TRBD2; clone size: .; CDR3 length: 15; V gene: TRBV5-1; J gene: TRBJ2-3; CDR3 DNA: TGCGCCAGCAGCTCCCCGAAGCGGGACACAGATACGCAGTATTTT; CDR3 protein: CASSSPKRDTDTQYF
D gene: .; clone size: .; CDR3 length: 15; V gene: TRBV2; J gene: TRBJ1-4; CDR3 DNA: TGTGCCAGCAGTGAACAGGGCTCCTCTAATGAAAAACTGTTTTTT; CDR3 protein: CASSEQGSSNEKLFF
D gene: .; clone size: few; CDR3 length: 13; V gene: TRBV5-8; J gene: TRBJ2-5; CDR3 DNA: TGTGCCAGCAGCCTTGAGGGGGTGGAGACCCAGTACTTC; CDR3 protein: CASSLEGVETQYF
D gene: .; clone size: .; CDR3 length: 16; V gene: TRBV30; J gene: TRBJ2-2; CDR3 DNA: TGTGCCTGGACCCCTTTGGTCCAGGGTAACACCGGGGAGCTGTTTTTT; CDR3 protein: CAWTPLVQGNTGELFF
D gene: .; clone size: .; CDR3 length: 13; V gene: TRBV6-1; J gene: TRBJ2-3; CDR3 DNA: TGTGCCACCAGACTCCTTAGCACAGATACGCAGTATTTT; CDR3 protein: CATRLLSTDTQYF
D gene: TRBD2; clone size: .; CDR3 length: 17; V gene: TRBV15; J gene: TRBJ2-3; CDR3 DNA: TGTGCCACCAGCAGTGTCCTAGCGGGACTTAGCACAGATACGCAGTATTTT; CDR3 protein: CATSSVLAGLSTDTQYF
D gene: TRBD1; clone size: .; CDR3 length: 14; V gene: TRBV15; J gene: TRBJ2-7; CDR3 DNA: TGTGCCACCAGCTCCCGGACAGGCCCCTACGAGCAGTACTTC; CDR3 protein: CATSSRTGPYEQYF
D gene: TRBD1; clone size: .; CDR3 length: 15; V gene: TRBV5-1; J gene: TRBJ2-3; CDR3 DNA: TGCGCCAGCAGCCTACTCAGGGGGCAGGCAGATACGCAGTATTTT; CDR3 protein: CASSLLRGQADTQYF
D gene: TRBD2; clone size: .; CDR3 length: 13; V gene: TRBV5-6; J gene: TRBJ2-1; CDR3 DNA: TGTGCCAGCAGCCGGGGGGAAATAGATGAGCAGTTCTTC; CDR3 protein: CASSRGEIDEQFF
D gene: .; clone size: .; CDR3 length: 13; V gene: TRBV19; J gene: TRBJ1-2; CDR3 DNA: TGTGCCAGTACCAAAGACATACTCAAGGGCTACACCTTC; CDR3 protein: CASTKDILKGYTF
D gene: TRBD1; clone size: .; CDR3 length: 14; V gene: TRBV5-1; J gene: TRBJ2-7; CDR3 DNA: TGCGCCAGCACCTTGGGACAGGGGACCTACGAGCAGTACTTC; CDR3 protein: CASTLGQGTYEQYF